One and the same sample provided the 25 T cell receptor beta chains below, sequenced in a study of shared clonotypes between healthy human individuals. This table comes from immunoSEQ multiplex PCR, and its TCRdb copy is limited to in-frame clones, with some not included. The sample contains some 2.1 million clones, approximately 94% of which appear only once. Naive-designated CD8 cells lacked CD45RO, were positively enriched for CCR7, and omitted terminally differentiated effector memory CD45RA+ cells. Sequencing was performed on naive CD8+ T cells sorted from blood. The receptors shown here come from a man younger than 30 in good health.

The chain carries TRBV7-2 and TRBJ2-4, with 8 bases fitting TRBD2. CDR1 is SGHTA and CDR2 is FQGNSA in the germline V gene. The CDR3 extends over 16 amino acids. Losses at the gene ends were 4 bases for V and 0 bases for J; bases not matched to a gene: 5. CDR3 in amino acids: CASSYSGMLAKNIQYF. In nucleotides, the CDR3 is TGTGCCAGCAGCTATAGCGGGATGCTAGCCAAAAACATTCAGTACTTC.

The CDR3 reads CSVWVGETQYF. CDR3 bases: TGCAGTGTCTGGGTTGGAGAGACCCAGTACTTC. The chain recombines TRBV20-1 with TRBJ2-5; D is undetermined. CDR1 and CDR2 (germline): DFQATT, SNEGSKA (reference sequence). The V end lost 7 bases, the J end lost 4 bases, and 10 bases lay between the germline ends. This CDR3 comprises 11 residues.

This clone was recorded once. The V call is TRBV4-1, the J call TRBJ2-7, with D perhaps matching TRBD2 (5 bases). The germline V gene encodes CDR1 MGHRA and CDR2 YSYEKL. V lost 5 bases, J lost 7 bases, and 15 bases lay in between. This CDR3 region has 13 residues. The CDR3 nucleotides read TGCGCCAGCAGCTACGGACTCTTGGGGGAGCAGTACTTC. Amino acids: CASSYGLLGEQYF.

The chain is built from TRBV19 and TRBJ2-7; D gene uncertain. Germline CDR1 and CDR2: LNHDA and SQIVND (reference sequence). The CDR3 has 16 residues. Trimming cost V 5 bases and J 1 base, with 18 bases left between them. As DNA, the CDR3 is TGTGCCAGTAGTCCCCGACCCAGTCTTGGATCCTACGAGCAGTACTTC. As protein: CASSPRPSLGSYEQYF.

V usage is TRBV7-9 and J usage is TRBJ2-3; D is possibly TRBD2 (6 bases). The CDR3 has 19 residues. V lost 5 bases and J 0 bases, leaving 24 bases between the germline ends. Germline CDR1 is SEHNR and CDR2 is FQNEAQ (reference sequence). CDR3 protein: CASSPRWSGLNPSTDTQYF. The CDR3 bases are TGTGCCAGCAGCCCCCGTTGGTCCGGACTAAACCCTAGCACAGATACGCAGTATTTT. Using reference TRBV7-9 and TRBJ2-3 for the parts outside the CDR3, the full variable domain is DTGVSQNPRHKITKRGQNVTFRCDPISEHNRLYWYRQTLGQGPEFLTYFQNEAQLEKSRLLSDRFSAERPKGSFSTLEIQRTEQGDSAMYLCASSPRWSGLNPSTDTQYFGPGTRLTVL.

The chain is built from TRBV29-1 and TRBJ1-2; D is perhaps TRBD1 (5 bases). Germline V CDR1 and CDR2: SQVTM, ANQGSEA. The CDR3 has 17 residues. Trimming shortened V by 2 bases and J by 3 bases, and 22 bases separated the two germline ends. The CDR3 bases are TGCAGCGTTGAAAAAGGGGAACAGACTATGGCGCACTATGGCTACACCTTC. Protein product: CSVEKGEQTMAHYGYTF.

The chain uses TRBV7-8 and TRBJ2-7; D is uncertain. The V end lost 1 base, the J end lost 5 bases, and 18 bases lay between the germline ends. The length of the CDR3 is 16 residues. Germline CDR1 SGHVS, CDR2 FQNEAQ. The CDR3 DNA reads as TGTGCCAGCAGCTTAGTGGGCGTTTACTCCCCTGACGAGCAGTACTTC. This sequence encodes CASSLVGVYSPDEQYF.

The chain joins TRBV28 to TRBJ2-1; 7 bases map to TRBD1. This CDR3 is 14 amino acids long. Germline CDR1 MDHEN, CDR2 SYDVKM. Trimming took 3 bases from V and 3 from J; bases not matched to a gene: 2. The DNA of the CDR3 is TGTGCCAGCAGTTTTAGGGACAGCTACAATGAGCAGTTCTTC. Translation: CASSFRDSYNEQFF.

The chain carries TRBV7-8 and TRBJ2-7; possible D gene TRBD2, 6 bases. Trimming removed 5 bases at V and 9 bases at J, with 14 bases between. Germline values: CDR1 SGHVS, CDR2 FQNEAQ. The CDR3 loop spans 12 amino acids. CDR3 sequence (DNA): TGTGCCAGCAGCCCGGGGGAGAACGGGCAGTACTTC. This gives the protein CASSPGENGQYF.

The genes are TRBV18 and TRBJ2-2; either TRBD1 or TRBD2 may supply D (5 bases each). V lost 2 bases and J lost 6, with 19 bases in between. The CDR3 contains 17 residues. CDR1 KGHSH and CDR2 LQKENI come from the germline V gene. The CDR3 is CASSPRNLGTFAGELFF. The DNA for the CDR3 is TGTGCCAGCTCACCAAGGAATCTCGGGACGTTTGCCGGGGAGCTGTTTTTT.

V usage is TRBV7-9 and J usage is TRBJ1-2, with D perhaps matching TRBD1 (6 bases). The CDR3 extends over 14 amino acids. Trimming pared 4 bases from V and 3 bases from J, leaving 12 bases between. Germline V lookup: CDR1 SEHNR, CDR2 FQNEAQ (reference sequence). The CDR3 region is CASSSDRFDYGYTF. DNA of the CDR3: TGTGCCAGCAGCTCGGACAGATTCGACTATGGCTACACCTTC.

The V and J genes are TRBV4-3 and TRBJ2-2; 7 positions match TRBD1. CDR1 LGHNA and CDR2 YSLEER come from the germline V gene. The length of the CDR3 is 15 residues. V shed 1 base, J shed 7 bases, and the junction held 6 bases outside the gene matches. The CDR3 region is CASSQVLRQGGELFF. CDR3 DNA: TGCGCCAGCAGCCAAGTACTCAGACAGGGCGGGGAGCTGTTTTTT.

CDR3 bases: TGTGCCAGCAGTGCGGGACAGGGGGTATACGAGCAGTACTTC. Translating it yields CASSAGQGVYEQYF. The V call is TRBV6-1, the J call TRBJ2-7; 11 bases fit TRBD1. The CDR3 length is 14 residues. J was trimmed by 4 bases and V by 4 bases; bases with no gene match: 3. Germline V gene data show CDR1 as MNHNS and CDR2 as SASEGT.

V and J are TRBV13 and TRBJ1-2; no reliable D call. The CDR3 sequence is 18 residues long. Germline V gives CDR1 PRHDT, CDR2 FYEKMQ (reference sequence). Trimming took 4 bases from V and 6 from J, leaving 27 bases between them. CDR3: CASSSPFLIKTGGHGYTF. As DNA, the CDR3 is TGTGCCAGCAGCTCGCCCTTCTTAATTAAGACTGGAGGTCATGGCTACACCTTC.

CDR3 protein: CASSQLLAGAYNEQFF. The DNA for the CDR3 is TGTGCCAGCAGCCAATTGCTAGCGGGCGCCTACAATGAGCAGTTCTTC. The rearrangement uses TRBV14 and TRBJ2-1; TRBD2 aligns across 8 bases. The CDR3 spans 16 residues. Germline trimming cut 2 bases from V and 2 bases from J; bases unmatched to any gene: 5. CDR1 and CDR2 from the germline V gene are SGHDN and FVKESK.

The CDR3 bases are TGCAGCGCCCGGACTAGTAGTGAGTACGAGCAGTACTTC. Translation: CSARTSSEYEQYF. The rearrangement uses TRBV29-1 and TRBJ2-7; 7 nucleotides match TRBD2. The V segment lost 7 bases and the J segment 4 bases; nucleotides outside the gene matches: 10. There are 13 residues in the CDR3. Germline CDR1 and CDR2: SQVTM and ANQGSEA.

The rearrangement joins TRBV7-9 to TRBJ2-7; 11 nucleotides agree with TRBD2. This CDR3 contains 15 residues. The germline gives CDR1 SEHNR, CDR2 FQNEAQ (reference sequence). Trimming at V came to 5 bases and at J to 4 bases, leaving 7 bases not matched to a gene. The CDR3 here is CASSLTSGRFYEQYF. The DNA of the CDR3 is TGTGCCAGCAGCCTTACTAGCGGGAGATTTTACGAGCAGTACTTC.

V is TRBV6-5 and J is TRBJ2-7; 9 positions match TRBD1. The CDR3 consists of 14 residues. Germline-derived CDR1 and CDR2 are MNHEY and SVGAGI. V shed 6 bases, J shed 9 bases, and the junction held 12 bases outside the gene matches. CDR3 in amino acids: CASRGDRAMARQYF. The CDR3 DNA is TGTGCCAGCAGAGGGGACAGGGCTATGGCGAGGCAGTACTTC.

The count of this clone is one. The rearrangement uses TRBV27 and TRBJ2-3; possibly TRBD1 for D (6 bases). CDR1 and CDR2 from the germline V gene are MNHEY and SMNVEV (reference sequence). CDR3 length: 14 amino acids. The ends were cut back, 0 bases at V and 6 bases at J, with 10 bases in the middle. CDR3 protein: CASSLSGTSDTQYF. DNA for the CDR3: TGTGCCAGCAGTTTATCTGGGACATCCGATACGCAGTATTTT.

CDR3 loop: CASSLAWAGRAEGTEAFF. The CDR3 DNA is TGTGCCAGCAGCTTAGCGTGGGCAGGGCGGGCTGAGGGGACTGAAGCTTTCTTT. The chain links TRBV7-9 to TRBJ1-1; D is possibly TRBD1 (5 bases). V gave up 0 bases and J gave up 5 bases, with 22 bases separating them. The length of the CDR3 is 18 residues. Germline V CDR1 and CDR2: SEHNR, FQNEAQ (reference sequence).

The rearrangement joins TRBV10-3 to TRBJ2-7; possible D gene TRBD2, 5 bases. The V end lost 2 bases, the J end lost 0 bases, and 8 bases lay between the germline ends. The CDR3 has 14 amino acids. Germline V gives CDR1 ENHRY, CDR2 SYGVKD. For the CDR3, the DNA is TGTGCCATCAGTGAGATTAGCGACTCCTACGAGCAGTACTTC. Translated: CAISEISDSYEQYF.

This clone was seen just once. CDR3 nucleotides: TGTGCCAGCAGCCAAGAGATGACTAGCGGGAGTAGCGGGCAAGAGACCCAGTACTTC. Amino acid sequence: CASSQEMTSGSSGQETQYF. J is TRBJ2-5 and V is TRBV14; 12 nucleotides match TRBD2. The CDR3 runs 19 residues. Per germline, CDR1 SGHDN and CDR2 FVKESK. Trimming removed 0 bases from V and 2 bases from J; junction bases left unmatched: 10. Complete variable domain (other parts from reference TRBV14 and TRBJ2-5): EAGVTQFPSHSVIEKGQTVTLRCDPISGHDNLYWYRRVMGKEIKFLLHFVKESKQDESGMPNNRFLAERTGGTYSTLKVQPAELEDSGVYFCASSQEMTSGSSGQETQYFGPGTRLLVL.

This clone was picked up one time. Other DNA sequences of this sample code for an identical CDR3. This chain connects TRBV19 to TRBJ2-7; D is ambiguous. From germline, CDR1 is LNHDA and CDR2 SQIVND (reference sequence). The CDR3 has 13 amino acids. The V and J ends lost 3 bases and 0 bases respectively, with 6 bases between them. CDR3 residues: CASSMAVSYEQYF. CDR3 DNA sequence: TGTGCCAGTAGTATGGCCGTCTCCTACGAGCAGTACTTC.

This rearrangement joins TRBV18 to TRBJ2-7; 7 positions match TRBD1. The ends lost 0 bases at V and 3 bases at J; junction bases unmatched: 11. The CDR3 totals 17 residues. The germline CDR1 and CDR2 sequences are KGHSH and LQKENI. The CDR3 nucleotides are TGTGCCAGCTCACCACCCATTGGACAGGTCTTAAACTACGAGCAGTACTTC. It yields the protein CASSPPIGQVLNYEQYF.

This clone came up once. The chain has TRBV6-1 and TRBJ2-7, with 8 nucleotides matching TRBD1. The CDR3 runs 16 residues. Germline CDR1 and CDR2: MNHNS and SASEGT. V trimming: 3 bases; J trimming: 3 bases; junction bases outside the gene matches: 10. The DNA for the CDR3 is TGTGCCAGCAGTGACCCGAGGACAGGGACGATCTACGAGCAGTACTTC. It encodes CASSDPRTGTIYEQYF.